This paragraph reports one TCR beta chain. This clone has just one count. There is no known antigen for this receptor. Base qualities are not provided; no much larger clone lies one nucleotide away. During the collection period, no infections or other immune events were recorded for the healthy donors. Healthy-donor blood repertoires served as a training cohort to calibrate time-dependent variance in a beta-binomial model of T-cell clone differential abundance. There were some ten healthy donors in the training cohort, of whom 3 were female and 7 were male. The donors were between roughly 25 and 70 years old, with an average age of about 47 years. Whole blood from each healthy donor was obtained from a commercial supplier and was collected at three time points around two weeks apart. Genomic DNA was extracted from unsorted whole blood for immunosequencing. From its cysteine to its phenylalanine, the CDR3 spans 12 amino acids. CDR3 DNA is the only sequence kept; it has 36 bases, read in frame from the first base. The germline V gene (reference sequence) yields SGHNT for CDR1 and YYREEE for CDR2. At the junction V is shortened by 6 bases and J by 4 bases, with 10 bases in between.

The immunoSEQ Assay, which relies on bias-controlled multiplex PCR amplification of genomic DNA, was used to profile TCRbeta CDR3 regions. The authors' pipeline ran thus. To quantify the absolute abundance of each unique TCRbeta CDR3 region, the sequences were collapsed and filtered. Differential abundance was assessed using a binomial (Fisher-equivalent) model and a beta-binomial model in which time-dependent variance fitted from healthy donors was added. Any clone with fewer than 5 combined templates was excluded, and a clone was called differentially abundant if its Benjamini-Hochberg FDR was below 0.01. In the beta-binomial model, variance was expressed as a function of the total template count across the two samples, in the form v = (b*log(k)+a)^2. TCRdb limited this immuneACCESS table to in-frame rearrangements with V and J called. A share of clones is missing; checked studies link under half to unresolved V genes, and the rest is unexplained. That table supplies the V and J calls and clone size; D and trimming were determined from the DNA. The sample has 90,000 or so clones on record, approximately 83% of them singletons. Jointly, the top ten make up 5.6% of the sample.

The sample comes from a study of identifying expanded T cells in peripheral blood (dated by TCRdb to between 2018 and 2021). Context from the whole study: Separate aliquots of the same genomic DNA pool were sequenced to produce technical replicates, and four replicates were compared in pairs.

What the study reported, not specific to this receptor: The authors expected biological variance in healthy repertoires might increase further over much longer intervals such as months to years. For all healthy donors, the variance in clone template counts between approximately 2-week samples rose significantly as total template count increased. The binomial model flagged roughly 1.3 differentially abundant clones between technical replicates but 15 to 17 over around 2 weeks and about 19 over about four weeks. Across all healthy-donor time intervals, the beta-binomial model significantly lowered both the number of clones called differentially abundant and the false-positive rate.

The V and J genes are TRBV5-4 and TRBJ1-2, with the D gene call left open. Sequencing was done on a sample of blood. The TCR sequence derives from a person aged 18 to 70 in good health. The CDR3 corresponds to CASTLEAYGYTF. The nucleotide sequence is given as TGTGCCAGCACCCTGGAAGCCTATGGCTACACCTTC.